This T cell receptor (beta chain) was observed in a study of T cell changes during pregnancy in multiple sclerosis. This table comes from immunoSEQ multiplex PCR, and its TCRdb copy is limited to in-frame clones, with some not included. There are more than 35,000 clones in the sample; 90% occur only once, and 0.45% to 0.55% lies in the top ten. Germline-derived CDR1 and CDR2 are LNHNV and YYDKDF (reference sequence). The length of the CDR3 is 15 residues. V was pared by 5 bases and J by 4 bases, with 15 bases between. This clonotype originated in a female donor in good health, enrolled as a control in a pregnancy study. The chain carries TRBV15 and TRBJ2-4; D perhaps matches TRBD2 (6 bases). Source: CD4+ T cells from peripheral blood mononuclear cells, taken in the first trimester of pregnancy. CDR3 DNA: TGTGCCACCAGCCGTGGCGGGGTAGAGAAAAACATTCAGTACTTC. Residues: CATSRGGVEKNIQYF.